This T cell receptor beta chain was documented in a study of blood T cell repertoires in COVID-19. There are 16 residues in the CDR3. The germline gives CDR1 SGHAT, CDR2 FQNNGV. V was clipped by 1 base and J by 1 base, with 13 bases between them. In the authors' workflow: Nucleated cell counts were estimated from reference gene primer amplification. Measured with immunoSEQ multiplex PCR; TCRdb has only the in-frame clones, and not every one. V, J and clone size derive from that table, while D and trimming were established from the DNA sequence. Of under 200,000 clones listed, around 85% are singletons.

The clonotype comes from a man aged 55 to 70 with acute or convalescent COVID-19. The source material was peripheral blood. The V gene is TRBV11-2, the J gene TRBJ2-5; TRBD1 might be the D (6 bases). For the CDR3, the DNA is TGTGCCAGCAGCTTAGGGACAGCGATTTCCCAAGAGACCCAGTACTTC. Translating it yields CASSLGTAISQETQYF.